What follows are 21 T cell receptor beta chains derived from one specimen sequenced in a study of blood T cell repertoires in COVID-19. Clones were read by immunoSEQ multiplex PCR, and TCRdb kept only the in-frame ones, dropping some. The sample yields 250,000 to 300,000 clones, 75% to 90% seen once. Sequenced material: peripheral blood. These receptors were obtained from an older woman with COVID-19, enrolled during active disease.

This chain uses TRBV14 with TRBJ1-2; D gene unclear. Germline CDR1 and CDR2: SGHDN and FVKESK. Trimming shortened V by 2 bases and J by 5 bases, and 21 bases separated the two germline ends. The CDR3 totals 17 residues. The CDR3 protein is CASSQSAALPRAYGYTF. The CDR3 bases are TGTGCCAGCAGCCAATCGGCGGCCCTCCCGAGGGCTTATGGCTACACCTTC.

The rearrangement joins TRBV6-2 or TRBV6-3 to TRBJ2-1, with D possibly TRBD2 on 5 matching bases. Deletions cut 4 bases from V and 6 bases from J, with 16 bases between. The CDR3 totals 15 residues. Germline V gives CDR1 MNHEY, CDR2 SVGEGT. CDR3 bases: TGTGCCAGCAGTTCCCTCGGGGTAGCGTTCAATGAGCAGTTCTTC. This codes for CASSSLGVAFNEQFF.

DNA for the CDR3: TGTGCCATCAGAGACAGGACTAGCTCCTACGAGCAGTACTTC. Translation gives CAIRDRTSSYEQYF. The chain is built from TRBV10-3 and TRBJ2-7; D is perhaps TRBD2 (7 bases). This CDR3 contains 14 residues. V lost 6 bases to trimming and J lost 0 bases, with 12 bases between them. Germline V lookup: CDR1 ENHRY, CDR2 SYGVKD.

This clone was counted once. The rearrangement joins TRBV29-1 to TRBJ1-2, with 7 bases fitting TRBD1. The CDR3 is 13 residues long. Germline V gene data show CDR1 as SQVTM and CDR2 as ANQGSEA. V was clipped by 6 bases and J by 3 bases; unmatched bases: 7. This CDR3 is CSVNSGTDYGYTF. The CDR3, as DNA: TGCAGCGTAAATTCCGGGACAGACTATGGCTACACCTTC.

The J gene is TRBJ1-5, the V gene TRBV9, with D unclear. Trimming stripped 0 bases from V and 11 bases from J, with 9 bases between. Germline V lookup: CDR1 SGDLS, CDR2 YYNGEE. The CDR3 is 12 residues long. CDR3 protein: CASSVDGGAQHF. The CDR3 nucleotides are TGTGCCAGCAGCGTAGACGGCGGAGCCCAGCATTTT.

This sequence joins TRBV24-1 and TRBJ2-7; TRBD2 matches at 11 bases. The CDR3 spans 14 residues. The ends lost 5 bases at V and 5 bases at J; junction bases unmatched: 4. CDR1 and CDR2 (germline): KGHDR, SFDVKD. The DNA of the CDR3 is TGTGCCACCAGTGTTAGCGGGAGGGGGGACGAGCAGTACTTC. Its protein is CATSVSGRGDEQYF.

The V call is TRBV4-3, the J call TRBJ2-2, with D perhaps matching TRBD1 (6 bases). Germline CDR1 LGHNA, CDR2 YSLEER. V lost 0 bases and J lost 4, with 9 bases in between. This CDR3 comprises 15 residues. This CDR3 reads CASSQEEGGTGELFF. DNA of the CDR3: TGCGCCAGCAGCCAAGAAGAAGGGGGCACCGGGGAGCTGTTTTTT.

This clone was counted once. The chain employs TRBV5-1 and TRBJ2-4; D gene ambiguous. The CDR3 covers 15 residues. Germline lookup yields CDR1 SGHRS and CDR2 YFSETQ. Trimming removed 0 bases from V and 0 bases from J, with 7 bases in between. CDR3: CASSLDVLAKNIQYF. The CDR3 DNA reads as TGCGCCAGCAGCTTGGATGTACTAGCCAAAAACATTCAGTACTTC.

This chain uses TRBV5-4 with TRBJ1-4, with D perhaps matching TRBD1 (6 bases). V was cut by 0 bases and J by 12 bases, with 21 bases left in between. Germline CDR1 reads SGHNT; CDR2 reads YYREEE (reference sequence). The CDR3 is 16 residues long. The CDR3 protein is CASSLGPGDGQSQLFF. The CDR3 DNA reads TGTGCCAGCAGCTTGGGTCCAGGCGACGGACAGTCGCAACTGTTTTTT.

The chain uses TRBV19 and TRBJ2-5; 11 bases are a match to TRBD2. Losses at the gene ends were 3 bases for V and 6 bases for J; bases not matched to a gene: 3. Looked up from germline, CDR1 is LNHDA and CDR2 is SQIVND (reference sequence). CDR3 length: 14 residues. The CDR3, as DNA: TGTGCCAGTAGTATCGCTAGCGGGAGGAAGACCCAGTACTTC. Translated, it gives CASSIASGRKTQYF.

The chain has TRBV5-1 and TRBJ2-3, with unresolved D. Per the germline V gene, CDR1 is SGHRS and CDR2 is YFSETQ. Trimming left V 0 bases short and J 2 bases short, with 7 bases between. The CDR3 has 14 amino acids. CDR3 region: CASSLGEPTDTQYF. The CDR3 DNA sequence: TGCGCCAGCAGCTTGGGAGAACCCACAGATACGCAGTATTTT. Drawing the rest from reference TRBV5-1 and TRBJ2-3, the complete variable domain is KAGVTQTPRYLIKTRGQQVTLSCSPISGHRSVSWYQQTPGQGLQFLFEYFSETQRNKGNFPGRFSGRQFSNSRSEMNVSTLELGDSALYLCASSLGEPTDTQYFGPGTRLTVL.

The V and J genes are TRBV27 and TRBJ2-5, with D possibly being TRBD1 (5 bases). Germline lookup yields CDR1 MNHEY and CDR2 SMNVEV (reference sequence). The length of the CDR3 is 16 residues. V lost 3 bases and J lost 5, with 19 bases in between. The CDR3 here is CASSFRWSKGMETQYF. CDR3 coding DNA: TGTGCCAGCAGTTTTCGGTGGAGCAAGGGGATGGAGACCCAGTACTTC.

Here the CDR3 reads CATSERTNEQFF. Here the CDR3 DNA reads TGTGCCACCAGTGAGCGCACCAATGAGCAGTTCTTC. The chain recombines TRBV24-1 with TRBJ2-1; D is unresolved. The germline V gene has CDR1 KGHDR and CDR2 SFDVKD. The CDR3 has 12 amino acids. The V end was cut by 4 bases, the J end by 6 bases, with 6 bases between.

The J gene is TRBJ1-5, the V gene TRBV19; tentative D call: TRBD1 (6 bases). Germline CDR1 is LNHDA and CDR2 is SQIVND (reference sequence). CDR3 size: 14 residues. V was clipped by 8 bases and J by 7 bases, with 18 bases between them. CDR3 in DNA: TGTGCCAGTTCGTTCGGGCAGGGGTACCAGCCCCAGCATTTT. This gives the protein CASSFGQGYQPQHF.

The rearrangement uses TRBV3-1 (or the pseudogene TRBV3-2) and TRBJ1-5, with D possibly TRBD1 on 5 matching bases. The CDR3 is made up of 13 amino acids. CDR1 is LGHDT, CDR2 YNNKEL, per germline (reference sequence). V lost 0 bases to trimming and J lost 7 bases, with 7 bases between them. The CDR3 nucleotides are TGTGCCAGCAGCCAAGAGGGGCGGCAGCCCCAGCATTTT. Encoded protein: CASSQEGRQPQHF.

The genes are TRBV5-1 and TRBJ1-1; 11 bases are a match to TRBD1. The CDR3 has 15 residues. Germline V lookup: CDR1 SGHRS, CDR2 YFSETQ. Trimming took 4 bases from V and 4 from J; bases not matched to a gene: 6. This chain's CDR3 is CASSGLGTGGTEAFF. The CDR3 region has the DNA TGCGCCAGCAGCGGCCTCGGGACAGGGGGCACTGAAGCTTTCTTT.

This clone was counted a single time. This rearrangement joins TRBV2 to TRBJ2-1; no reliable D call. There are 13 residues in the CDR3. V lost 5 bases to trimming and J lost 5 bases, with 10 bases between them. The germline gives CDR1 SNHLY, CDR2 FYNNEI. The CDR3 region is CASSSLRDNEQFF. In DNA form, the CDR3 reads TGTGCCAGCAGTTCATTGAGAGACAATGAGCAGTTCTTC. Variable domain in full (rest from reference TRBV2 and TRBJ2-1): EPEVTQTPSHQVTQMGQEVILRCVPISNHLYFYWYRQILGQKVEFLVSFYNNEISEKSEIFDDQFSVERPDGSNFTLKIRSTKLEDSAMYFCASSSLRDNEQFFGPGTRLTVL.

The chain joins TRBV30 to TRBJ2-1, with D perhaps matching TRBD1 (6 bases). Germline CDR1 is GTSNPN and CDR2 is SVGIG (reference sequence). The CDR3 sequence is 14 residues long. Trimming shortened V by 3 bases and J by 5 bases, and 14 bases separated the two germline ends. The CDR3 protein is CAWRVTGTHNEQFF. In DNA form, the CDR3 reads TGTGCCTGGAGGGTCACAGGGACCCACAATGAGCAGTTCTTC.

This clone appeared once. The gene calls are TRBV18 and TRBJ2-7; D is perhaps TRBD1 (5 bases). CDR1 is KGHSH, CDR2 LQKENI, per germline. V was pared by 0 bases and J by 2 bases, with 11 bases between. The CDR3 runs to 15 residues. This CDR3 reads CASSPPGRGTYEQYF. In DNA form, the CDR3 reads TGTGCCAGCTCACCACCGGGTAGGGGAACCTACGAGCAGTACTTC.

The chain combines TRBV19 with TRBJ1-5; 9 bases line up with TRBD1. CDR1 is LNHDA, CDR2 SQIVND, per germline (reference sequence). The CDR3 contains 15 residues. V trimming: 4 bases; J trimming: 6 bases; junction bases outside the gene matches: 7. CDR3 loop: CASSRLQGAVQPQHF. The CDR3 DNA is TGTGCCAGTAGTAGATTACAGGGGGCGGTTCAGCCCCAGCATTTT.

This chain joins TRBV28 and TRBJ2-7, with 9 bases matching TRBD1. After removal of 2 bases from V and 4 bases from J, the junction contained 3 bases not matched to a gene. The CDR3 covers 14 residues. The germline CDR1 and CDR2 sequences are MDHEN and SYDVKM. CDR3 sequence (DNA): TGTGCCAGCAGTTTAAGGGGACAGGGATACGAGCAGTACTTC. Encoded protein: CASSLRGQGYEQYF.